The sequence of this TCR beta chain was determined in a study of cytomegalovirus exposure and HLA in healthy donors. Study as a whole: Earlier results showed some 120 million unique TCR beta sequences derived from roughly 200 million T cells.

As concerns this clone: The antigen is not known.

The PCR was carried out with 60 Vbeta primers and 13 Jbeta primers. Clones were sequenced by immunoSEQ multiplex PCR, and TCRdb holds only the in-frame ones, with some missing. The data contain 280,000 or so clones, 80% to 90% of them singletons. This CDR3 is built from 16 residues. V shed 3 bases and J shed 4 bases, with 18 bases lying between them. CDR1 is LNHNV and CDR2 is YYDKDF in the germline V gene (reference sequence). Study results and limitations: Productive status was seen about 87% or about 30% of the time for most TCR beta V segments in an earlier analysis. Across donors, sequencing depth was assumed by presence/absence analyses to be roughly uniform.

The sequenced material came from PBMCs. This receptor was taken from a woman between 18 and 29 years old in good health and CMV-seronegative. The chain carries TRBV15 and TRBJ2-5; D is perhaps TRBD2 (6 bases). CDR3 coding DNA: TGTGCCACCAGCAGGGAACTTGTAAGGGGAGGAGAGACCCAGTACTTC. Protein sequence: CATSRELVRGGETQYF.